This record looks at one T cell receptor (beta chain) sequence and its context. These data belong to a study of Ad26.COV2.S vaccination and SARS-CoV-2 variants. Germline V gene data show CDR1 as SGHTA and CDR2 as FQGNSA. The CDR3 is 15 residues long. V was clipped by 1 base and J by 4 bases, with 13 bases between them. Generated by immunoSEQ multiplex PCR, the TCRdb table keeps only in-frame clones and is missing some. The sample has about 94,000 clones, 82% seen once. The chain joins TRBV7-2 to TRBJ2-5; D remains ambiguous. This clonotype was sampled from a human donor who had recovered from COVID-19. Sequencing was performed on peripheral blood, taken after recovery from COVID-19. In DNA, the CDR3 is TGTGCCAGCAGCTTAGGTGGTGGGGAAGGAGAGACCCAGTACTTC. As protein: CASSLGGGEGETQYF.